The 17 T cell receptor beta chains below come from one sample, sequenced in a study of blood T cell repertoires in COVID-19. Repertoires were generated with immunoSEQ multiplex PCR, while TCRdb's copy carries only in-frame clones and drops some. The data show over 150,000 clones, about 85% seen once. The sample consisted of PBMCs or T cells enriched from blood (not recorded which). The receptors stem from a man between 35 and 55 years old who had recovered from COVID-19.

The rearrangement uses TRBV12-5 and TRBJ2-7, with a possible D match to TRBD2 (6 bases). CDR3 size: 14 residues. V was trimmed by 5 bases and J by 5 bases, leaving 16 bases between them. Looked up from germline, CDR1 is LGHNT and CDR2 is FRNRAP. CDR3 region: CASGETGGRNEQYF. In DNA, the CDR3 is TGTGCTAGTGGTGAAACCGGAGGGCGGAACGAGCAGTACTTC.

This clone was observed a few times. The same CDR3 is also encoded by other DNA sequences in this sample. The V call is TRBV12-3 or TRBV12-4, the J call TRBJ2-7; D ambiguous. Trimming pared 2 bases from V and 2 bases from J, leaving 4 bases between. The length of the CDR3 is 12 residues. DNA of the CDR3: TGTGCCAGCAGTTTAAATACCTACGAGCAGTACTTC. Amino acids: CASSLNTYEQYF.

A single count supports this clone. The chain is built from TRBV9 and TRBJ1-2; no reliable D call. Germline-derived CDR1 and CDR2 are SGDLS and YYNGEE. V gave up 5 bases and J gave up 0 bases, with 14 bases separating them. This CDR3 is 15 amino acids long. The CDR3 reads CASRGEQRSNYGYTF. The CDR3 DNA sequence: TGTGCCAGCAGGGGAGAGCAGCGATCTAACTATGGCTACACCTTC.

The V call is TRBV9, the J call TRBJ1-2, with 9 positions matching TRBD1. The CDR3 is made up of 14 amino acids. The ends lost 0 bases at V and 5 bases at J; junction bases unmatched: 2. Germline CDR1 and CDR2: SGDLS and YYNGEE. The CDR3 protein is CASSVGDRVYGYTF. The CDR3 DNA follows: TGTGCCAGCAGCGTAGGGGACAGGGTTTATGGCTACACCTTC.

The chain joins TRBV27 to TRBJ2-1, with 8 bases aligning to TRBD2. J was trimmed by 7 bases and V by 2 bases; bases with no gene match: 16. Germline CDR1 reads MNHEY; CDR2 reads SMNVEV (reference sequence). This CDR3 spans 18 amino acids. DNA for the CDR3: TGTGCCAGCAGTTTACTCATCTGGGGGAGCGGGAGCCGTAATGAGCAGTTCTTC. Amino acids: CASSLLIWGSGSRNEQFF.

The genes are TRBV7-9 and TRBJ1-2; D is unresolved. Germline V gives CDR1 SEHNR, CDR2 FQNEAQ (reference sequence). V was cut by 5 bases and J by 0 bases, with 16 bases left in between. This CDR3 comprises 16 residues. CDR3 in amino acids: CASSRGGGLANYGYTF. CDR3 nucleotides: TGTGCCAGCAGCCGGGGTGGAGGGCTAGCTAACTATGGCTACACCTTC.

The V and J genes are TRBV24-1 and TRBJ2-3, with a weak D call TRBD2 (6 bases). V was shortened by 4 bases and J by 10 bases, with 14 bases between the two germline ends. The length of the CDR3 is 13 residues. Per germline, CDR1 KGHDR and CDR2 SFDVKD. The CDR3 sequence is CATSDRPGLAQYF. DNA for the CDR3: TGTGCCACCAGTGACCGGCCGGGACTGGCGCAGTATTTT.

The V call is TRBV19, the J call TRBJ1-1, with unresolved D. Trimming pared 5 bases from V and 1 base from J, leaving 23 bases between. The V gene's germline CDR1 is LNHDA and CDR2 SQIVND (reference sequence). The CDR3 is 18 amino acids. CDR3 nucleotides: TGTGCCAGTAGTCCCCCGAAAGGGAGAGCGGTGCGGAACACTGAAGCTTTCTTT. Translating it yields CASSPPKGRAVRNTEAFF. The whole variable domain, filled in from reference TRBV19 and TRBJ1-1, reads DGGITQSPKYLFRKEGQNVTLSCEQNLNHDAMYWYRQDPGQGLRLIYYSQIVNDFQKGDIAEGYSVSREKKESFPLTVTSAQKNPTAFYLCASSPPKGRAVRNTEAFFGQGTRLTVV.

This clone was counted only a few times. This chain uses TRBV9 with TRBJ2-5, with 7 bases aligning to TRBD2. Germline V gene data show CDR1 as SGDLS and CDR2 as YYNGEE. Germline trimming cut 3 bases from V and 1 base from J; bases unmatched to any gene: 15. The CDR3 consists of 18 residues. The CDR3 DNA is TGTGCCAGCAGCGACCCCCTGGTGGGAGGGGAAAGCCAAGAGACCCAGTACTTC. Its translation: CASSDPLVGGESQETQYF.

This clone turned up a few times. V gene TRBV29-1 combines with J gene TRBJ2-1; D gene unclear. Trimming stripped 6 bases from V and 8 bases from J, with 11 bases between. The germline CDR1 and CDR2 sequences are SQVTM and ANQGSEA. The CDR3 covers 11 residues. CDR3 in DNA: TGCAGCGTCGCACCTAACGATGAGCAGTTCTTC. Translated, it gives CSVAPNDEQFF.

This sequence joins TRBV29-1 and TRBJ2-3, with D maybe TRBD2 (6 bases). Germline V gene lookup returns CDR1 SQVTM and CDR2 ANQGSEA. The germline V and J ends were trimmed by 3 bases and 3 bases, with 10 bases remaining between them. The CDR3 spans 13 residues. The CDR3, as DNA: TGCAGCGTTGATGAGGGGAGGACAGATACGCAGTATTTT. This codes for CSVDEGRTDTQYF.

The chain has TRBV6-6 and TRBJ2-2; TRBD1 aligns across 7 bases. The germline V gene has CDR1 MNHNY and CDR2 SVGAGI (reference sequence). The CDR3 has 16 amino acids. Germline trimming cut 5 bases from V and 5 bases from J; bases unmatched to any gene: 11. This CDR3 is CASSQAGTAKTGELFF. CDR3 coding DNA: TGTGCCAGCAGTCAGGCCGGGACAGCAAAGACCGGGGAGCTGTTTTTT.

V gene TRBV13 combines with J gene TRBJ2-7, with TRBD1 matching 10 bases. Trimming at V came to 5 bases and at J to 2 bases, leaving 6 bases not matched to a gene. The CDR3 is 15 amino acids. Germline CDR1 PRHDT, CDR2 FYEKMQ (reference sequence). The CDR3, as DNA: TGTGCCAGCAGCCTAGCCGGACAGGGGGCCTACGAGCAGTACTTC. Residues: CASSLAGQGAYEQYF.

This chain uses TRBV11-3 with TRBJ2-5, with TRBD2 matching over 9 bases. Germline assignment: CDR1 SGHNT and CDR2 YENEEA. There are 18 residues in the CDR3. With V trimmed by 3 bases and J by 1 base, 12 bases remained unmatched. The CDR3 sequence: CASSFVGSSGGSQETQYF. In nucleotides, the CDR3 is TGTGCCAGCAGCTTCGTGGGGTCGAGCGGGGGGTCCCAAGAGACCCAGTACTTC.

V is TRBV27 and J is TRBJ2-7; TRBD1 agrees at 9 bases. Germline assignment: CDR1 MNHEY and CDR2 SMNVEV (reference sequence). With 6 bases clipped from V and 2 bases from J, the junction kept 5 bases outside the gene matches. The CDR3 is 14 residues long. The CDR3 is CASRRNRGPYEQYF. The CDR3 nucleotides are TGTGCCAGCAGGCGCAACAGGGGGCCCTACGAGCAGTACTTC.

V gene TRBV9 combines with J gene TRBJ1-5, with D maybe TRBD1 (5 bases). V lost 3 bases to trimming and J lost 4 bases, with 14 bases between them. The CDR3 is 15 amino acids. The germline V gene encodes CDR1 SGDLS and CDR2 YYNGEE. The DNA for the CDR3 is TGTGCCAGCAGCGCGGGGCAGGGAGGGAATCAGCCCCAGCATTTT. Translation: CASSAGQGGNQPQHF.

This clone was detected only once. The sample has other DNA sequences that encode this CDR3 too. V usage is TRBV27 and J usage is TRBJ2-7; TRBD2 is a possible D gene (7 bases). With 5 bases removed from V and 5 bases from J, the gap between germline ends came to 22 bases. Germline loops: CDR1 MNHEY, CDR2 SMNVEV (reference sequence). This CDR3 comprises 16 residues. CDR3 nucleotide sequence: TGTGCCAGCAGTCCAGGGGAGGGTTATTATCCTCACGAGCAGTACTTC. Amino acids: CASSPGEGYYPHEQYF.